The clone carrying this TCR beta chain has a handful of counts. Profiling that covered TCR beta VDJ and CDR3 relied on genomic DNA as its template. TCRdb reprocessed the reads with MiXCR, giving one entry per CDR3 protein. The sample lists 150,000 to 200,000 distinct CDR3 sequences, roughly 45% occurring once. These data come from a study of CD8+CD57+ T cells in acquired aplastic anemia. Germline V lookup: CDR1 SQVTM, CDR2 ANQGSEA. The J segment lost 0 bases and the V segment lost 7 bases, leaving 6 bases of the junction unmatched. There are 13 residues in the CDR3. This TCR came from a human donor in good health. V and J are TRBV29-1 and TRBJ2-7; 7 bases align to TRBD1. The material sequenced was sorted CD4+, CD8+, or CD8+CD57+ T cells (not recorded which) from PBMCs. CDR3 region: CSAMTGSSYEQYF. CDR3 in DNA: TGCAGCGCTATGACAGGGAGCTCCTACGAGCAGTACTTC.